The subject of this entry is one T cell receptor beta chain. The target of this receptor is not known. No qualities accompany the bases; no much larger clone lies one base away. The data were obtained in a study of T cell responses to AZD1222 COVID-19 vaccine (TCRdb year 2021). For context, the study as a whole: TCR sequencing was performed for more than 230 trial participants, of whom about 200 were given two doses of AZD1222 and around 25 were given two doses of MenACWY control vaccine. Trial participants were enrolled by age into 18-55, 56-69 and 70-plus year subgroups, with approximately 150, 30 and 60 TCR-sequenced participants respectively. Overall study outcomes, separate from this receptor: Participants were mostly white British and included more females than males, and it was suggested by the authors that clonal diversity may have been underestimated. The vaccine-associated CD4 TCRs covered the entire spike protein, and the dominant responses fell in regions 160-218 and 743-854. Conclusions about previously exposed vaccinees are limited, since just six AZD1222 recipients were seropositive for SARS-CoV-2 at baseline. Reportedly, almost half of the unique spike-specific TCRs recognized epitopes lying outside the regions that are mutated in the B.1.351 and B.1.1.7 variants. After two AZD1222 doses, both the breadth and the depth of spike-specific TCRs were significantly higher than at day 0 and than in MenACWY recipients. No day 14 peak-response samples were available, so repertoires were characterized only after the peak T cell response. In the small 56-69-year group, the increase in depth fell short of significance, most likely because of low power.

Read against the paper, the sample's time point label means: about 28 days (+/-7) after the second vaccine dose. AZD1222 recipients with second doses at about 4 weeks or about 12 weeks were pooled, because spike-specific TCR depth and breadth did not differ between schedules. Vaccinee samples came from UK trials COV001 and COV002, including a single-blind randomized controlled phase 2/3 trial of AZD1222 (ChAdOx1 nCoV-19) in healthy adults. For TCRbeta chain sequencing, PBMC samples from trial participants were taken at day 0 and at day 28 after the second dose. The CDR3 regions of human TCRbeta chains were analyzed by immunosequencing. Processing in the source paper ran as follows. Repertoire TCRs were matched against a reference library of SARS-CoV-2-specific TCRs generated with the MIRA antigen-specificity platform. Breadth was defined as the fraction of unique TCRs that were SARS-CoV-2-associated. Depth was defined as the fraction of total T cells that were SARS-CoV-2-associated. Using the MIRA data, every spike-specific TCR was mapped to the spike region that the TCR reacted to and assigned to either a CD4 or a CD8 class. Log10-transformed breadth and depth values were compared by one-way ANOVA with Sidak's multiple comparisons tests. TCRdb provides this immuneACCESS table in a form limited to in-frame rearrangements. Some clones are lacking; in checked studies, under half of them reflect an unresolved V gene, and why the rest are absent is not known. V and J calls and clone size are those listed in that table; D and trimming were worked out from the DNA. The sample table shows approximately 93,000 clones, and about 88% are seen once. The ten largest account for 5% to 6.5% of the sample.

From the cysteine through the phenylalanine, the CDR3 covers 15 amino acids. The retained sequence is limited to the CDR3, 45 bases, with the frame set at the first base. The germline V gene (reference sequence) supplies CDR1 SEHNR and CDR2 FQNEAQ. V is clipped by 1 base and J by 0 bases, and the sequence between their germline boundaries is 9 bases long. The rearrangement combines TRBV7-9 with TRBJ1-2; a tentative D match to TRBD1 spans 5 bases. The sequences come from peripheral blood, collected 28 days after the second AZD1222 dose. The TCR was taken from an adult who received the AZD1222 COVID-19 vaccine. The nucleotide sequence is given as TGTGCCAGCAGCTTAGACACGGGGGCTAACTATGGCTACACCTTC. It is translated as CASSLDTGANYGYTF.